Ten or more counts support the clone carrying this T cell receptor (beta chain). Its specificity is not known. These data come from a study of T cell repertoires in cytomegalovirus infection. Study details: Public TCR beta signatures were indicative of both CMV infection and a matching HLA type.

TCRdb reprocessed the reads with MiXCR, giving one entry per CDR3 protein. The sample comprises approximately 240,000 distinct CDR3 sequences, 9% to 15% of which are singletons, and approximately 1.6% rests with the top ten. General study results and limits: Ex vivo responses were dominated by HLA-C-restricted CMV-specific TCR beta clonotypes. Accumulated public TCR beta family frequency recognized individuals carrying CMV together with the relevant HLA.

Germline assignment: CDR1 SGHTA and CDR2 FQGNSA. The CDR3 extends over 14 amino acids. V lost 5 bases and J lost 8; bases outside the gene matches: 10. The TCR was taken from a human donor in good health (CMV status not recorded). Some clones in this sample may be carry-over from other donors' samples. V and J are TRBV7-2 and TRBJ2-3; 7 bases agree with TRBD2. Sequenced: PBMCs. The CDR3 coding sequence is TGTGCCAGCAGCCCGGGAGGAGGGAGTGCTACGCAGTATTTT. This codes for CASSPGGGSATQYF. Supplemented by reference TRBV7-2 and TRBJ2-3, the full variable domain reads GAGVSQSPSNKVTEKGKDVELRCDPISGHTALYWYRQSLGQGLEFLIYFQGNSAPDKSGLPSDRFSAERTGGSVSTLTIQRTQQEDSAVYLCASSPGGGSATQYFGPGTRLTVL.